Sequencing of this T cell receptor beta chain was carried out in a study of spatial heterogeneity in lung cancer. By sample share, this clonotype is medium-sized. For a library built for alpha chains, this beta chain is a stray read; little rests on its size. Described time point: sample taken at primary tumor resection. Samples came from some 71 TRACERx patients with untreated early-stage lung cancer. Trimming at V came to 6 bases and at J to 2 bases, leaving 11 bases not matched to a gene. Germline values: CDR1 MDHEN, CDR2 SYDVKM. This CDR3 region has 16 residues. The study tagged each TCR cDNA molecule with a unique molecular identifier. TCRdb passed the 5' RACE reads through MiXCR, listing each CDR3 protein once. The sample has roughly 3,200 distinct CDR3 sequences, under 3.5% seen once.

Sequences were derived from lung tissue, sampled at surgery. The chain uses TRBV28 and TRBJ2-7; 9 bases fit TRBD1. The receptor's source is a human donor with early-stage non-small cell lung cancer. CDR3 loop: CASSTIGTGNPYEQYV. The CDR3 DNA follows: TGTGCCAGCAGCACCATTGGGACAGGGAACCCCTACGAGCAGTACGTC.